The 23 T cell receptor beta chains below all came from one sample that was sequenced in a study of blood T cell repertoires in COVID-19. The table came from immunoSEQ multiplex PCR; TCRdb's copy has only in-frame clones and leaves some out. This table has about 360,000 clones, more than 75% appearing once. Sequencing used PBMCs or T cells enriched from blood (not recorded which). The receptors were gathered from a man between 40 and 49 years old in a cohort exposed to, infected with or recovered from COVID-19 (not recorded which).

The chain has TRBV3-1 (or the pseudogene TRBV3-2) and TRBJ1-2; tentatively, D is TRBD1 (6 bases). The CDR3 is made up of 17 amino acids. In germline, CDR1 is LGHDT, CDR2 YNNKEL (reference sequence). The V gene lost 2 bases and the J gene lost 2 bases, with 18 bases spanning the gap. CDR3 sequence (DNA): TGTGCCAGCAGCCAACAGGTCAGGGGATCATCGAACTATGGCTACACCTTC. Translating gives CASSQQVRGSSNYGYTF.

The rearrangement uses TRBV5-1 and TRBJ2-5; tentative D call: TRBD1 (6 bases). The germline CDR1 and CDR2 sequences are SGHRS and YFSETQ. This CDR3 has 15 amino acids. The ends were cut back, 1 base at V and 0 bases at J, with 10 bases in the middle. This chain's CDR3 is CASSLTGTYQETQYF. DNA for the CDR3: TGCGCCAGCAGCTTGACAGGGACCTACCAAGAGACCCAGTACTTC.

This clone was recorded only once. This rearrangement joins TRBV10-1 to TRBJ2-1; D call uncertain. V gave up 4 bases and J gave up 2 bases, with 9 bases separating them. CDR3 length equals 14 residues. Germline CDR1 is WNHNN and CDR2 is SYGVQD (reference sequence). CDR3 nucleotide sequence: TGCGCCAGCAGTGCGGCGGCTACCTACAATGAGCAGTTCTTC. Translation gives CASSAAATYNEQFF.

The chain links TRBV20-1 to TRBJ2-5; the D gene is possibly TRBD2 (6 bases). V was cut by 3 bases and J by 4 bases, with 15 bases left in between. The CDR3 extends over 14 amino acids. The germline CDR1 and CDR2 sequences are DFQATT and SNEGSKA (reference sequence). Written as DNA, the CDR3 is TGCAGTGCTAGTTATTCGGGAGCGGGAGAGACCCAGTACTTC. This encodes CSASYSGAGETQYF.

The rearrangement links TRBV29-1 to TRBJ1-2, with D tentatively TRBD1 (6 bases). Germline assignment: CDR1 SQVTM and CDR2 ANQGSEA. The CDR3 has 16 residues. V lost 6 bases and J 5 bases, leaving 25 bases between the germline ends. This chain's CDR3 is CSVGPPPQGARYGYTF. DNA for the CDR3: TGCAGCGTCGGACCTCCGCCACAGGGTGCTAGGTATGGCTACACCTTC. Filled out from reference TRBV29-1 and TRBJ1-2, the complete variable domain reads SAVISQKPSRDICQRGTSLTIQCQVDSQVTMMFWYRQQPGQSLTLIATANQGSEATYESGFVIDKFPISRPNLTFSTLTVSNMSPEDSSIYLCSVGPPPQGARYGYTFGSGTRLTVV.

This sequence joins TRBV30 and TRBJ1-5; 7 nucleotides agree with TRBD1. Germline V gene data show CDR1 as GTSNPN and CDR2 as SVGIG (reference sequence). V shed 3 bases and J 7 bases; nucleotides not matched to a gene: 6. The CDR3 totals 13 residues. Written as DNA, the CDR3 is TGTGCCTGGAGGGAGACAGGGTCGCAGCCCCAGCATTTT. Its protein product is CAWRETGSQPQHF.

V and J are TRBV29-1 and TRBJ2-7, with TRBD1 identical over 9 bases. CDR3 size: 12 residues. The junction had 5 bases not matched to a gene; V was cut back by 6 bases and J by 5 bases. The germline CDR1 and CDR2 sequences are SQVTM and ANQGSEA. The CDR3 region is CSVGQGGDEQYF. The CDR3 DNA sequence: TGCAGCGTGGGACAGGGTGGCGACGAGCAGTACTTC.

The rearrangement uses TRBV9 and TRBJ2-5; 7 bases are shared with TRBD2. After removal of 4 bases from V and 2 bases from J, the junction contained 11 bases not matched to a gene. The CDR3 consists of 16 residues. Germline CDR1 is SGDLS and CDR2 is YYNGEE. CDR3 bases: TGTGCCAGCAGCTCCTCAGCGGGGACGAAGCAAGAGACCCAGTACTTC. Translated: CASSSSAGTKQETQYF.

The chain is built from TRBV7-9 and TRBJ2-3; 10 bases map to TRBD2. CDR1 and CDR2 (germline): SEHNR, FQNEAQ (reference sequence). V dropped 2 bases and J dropped 3; count of bases not matched to a gene: 8. The CDR3 length is 17 residues. CDR3 loop: CASSLWGTSDGTDTQYF. The CDR3 bases are TGTGCCAGCAGCTTATGGGGGACTAGCGACGGGACAGATACGCAGTATTTT.

The chain carries TRBV7-9 and TRBJ1-5, with 12 bases aligning to TRBD1. The trim removed 5 bases at V and 0 bases at J, leaving 5 bases unmatched. Per germline, CDR1 SEHNR and CDR2 FQNEAQ (reference sequence). This CDR3 has 17 residues. This CDR3 reads CASSMGQGAISNQPQHF. In nucleotides, the CDR3 is TGTGCCAGCAGCATGGGACAGGGGGCAATTAGCAATCAGCCCCAGCATTTT.

The chain recombines TRBV7-8 with TRBJ2-3; 10 bases are shared with TRBD2. The length of the CDR3 is 16 residues. Germline trimming cut 2 bases from V and 2 bases from J; bases unmatched to any gene: 4. CDR1 and CDR2 from the germline V gene are SGHVS and FQNEAQ. CDR3 region: CASSLIAGGFTDTQYF. The CDR3 nucleotides are TGTGCCAGCAGCTTAATAGCGGGGGGTTTCACAGATACGCAGTATTTT. Full variable domain (remainder filled in from reference TRBV7-8 and TRBJ2-3): GAGVSQSPRYKVAKRGQDVALRCDPISGHVSLFWYQQALGQGPEFLTYFQNEAQLDKSGLPSDRFFAERPEGSVSTLKIQRTQQEDSAVYLCASSLIAGGFTDTQYFGPGTRLTVL.

This chain connects TRBV25-1 to TRBJ1-5; 10 nucleotides agree with TRBD1. CDR1 and CDR2 (germline): MGHDK, SYGVNS. The CDR3 contains 15 residues. Trimming took 3 bases from V and 5 from J; bases not matched to a gene: 4. In nucleotides, the CDR3 is TGTGCCAGCAGTGAGCCGGGACAGGGGTATCAGCCCCAGCATTTT. Translating it yields CASSEPGQGYQPQHF.

V usage is TRBV19 and J usage is TRBJ2-7; 8 bases map to TRBD1. Trimming removed 9 bases from V and 3 bases from J; junction bases left unmatched: 16. Germline values: CDR1 LNHDA, CDR2 SQIVND (reference sequence). The CDR3 spans 16 residues. CDR3 sequence: CASESGQGGAGYEQYF. The CDR3 DNA is TGTGCCAGCGAATCCGGACAGGGTGGGGCTGGCTACGAGCAGTACTTC. Drawing the rest from reference TRBV19 and TRBJ2-7, the complete variable domain is DGGITQSPKYLFRKEGQNVTLSCEQNLNHDAMYWYRQDPGQGLRLIYYSQIVNDFQKGDIAEGYSVSREKKESFPLTVTSAQKNPTAFYLCASESGQGGAGYEQYFGPGTRLTVT.

The rearrangement links TRBV6-5 to TRBJ1-5; 7 nucleotides match TRBD1. The CDR3 sequence is 14 residues long. V was pared by 5 bases and J by 1 base, with 2 bases of the junction left unmatched. Per the germline V gene, CDR1 is MNHEY and CDR2 is SVGAGI. This CDR3 reads CASSRGQSNQPQHF. Here the CDR3 DNA reads TGTGCCAGCAGTAGGGGGCAAAGCAATCAGCCCCAGCATTTT.

V and J are TRBV10-1 and TRBJ1-1; 10 bases line up with TRBD1. The V gene's germline CDR1 is WNHNN and CDR2 SYGVQD (reference sequence). The CDR3 totals 17 residues. The trim removed 0 bases at V and 6 bases at J, leaving 10 bases unmatched. This CDR3 reads CASSESRDRGRSSEAFF. CDR3 nucleotides: TGCGCCAGCAGTGAGTCGAGGGACAGGGGCCGTTCTTCTGAAGCTTTCTTT.

This clone was recorded a few times. The V call is TRBV28, the J call TRBJ2-7; 11 bases are a match to TRBD1. The CDR3 length is 16 residues. Germline CDR1 is MDHEN and CDR2 is SYDVKM. Germline trimming cut 5 bases from V and 3 bases from J; bases unmatched to any gene: 9. CDR3 DNA: TGTGCCAGCAGTGTTTCCGGGACAGGGGGATACTACGAGCAGTACTTC. Protein: CASSVSGTGGYYEQYF.

The gene calls are TRBV5-1 and TRBJ2-5; D gene uncertain. Trimming removed 4 bases from V and 0 bases from J, with 7 bases in between. The CDR3 is 13 amino acids. Germline lookup yields CDR1 SGHRS and CDR2 YFSETQ. As DNA, the CDR3 is TGCGCCAGCAGCCCCTATAACCAAGAGACCCAGTACTTC. It is translated as CASSPYNQETQYF.

This clone was counted once. Other nucleotide sequences from this sample produce the same CDR3. This chain connects TRBV2 to TRBJ1-1, with D possibly matching TRBD1 (6 bases). The CDR3 loop spans 12 amino acids. Between the trimmed V and J ends, which lost 6 bases and 4 bases, there was a span of 9 bases. Germline values: CDR1 SNHLY, CDR2 FYNNEI. DNA of the CDR3: TGTGCCAGCAGGCGAGGGGGCACTGAAGCTTTCTTT. Its protein is CASRRGGTEAFF.

The chain carries TRBV19 and TRBJ1-6, with D tentatively TRBD1 (5 bases). Per germline, CDR1 LNHDA and CDR2 SQIVND (reference sequence). The CDR3 contains 14 residues. V lost 0 bases and J 9 bases, leaving 9 bases between the germline ends. The CDR3 reads CASSIDTTVSPLHF. Here the CDR3 DNA reads TGTGCCAGTAGTATAGATACGACAGTTTCACCCCTCCACTTT.

The chain employs TRBV2 and TRBJ2-2; 9 bases match TRBD1. Trimming took 7 bases from V and 3 from J; bases not matched to a gene: 6. There are 15 residues in the CDR3. Germline CDR1 is SNHLY and CDR2 is FYNNEI. The CDR3 DNA sequence: TGTGCCAGCACACAGGACAGGGGTGACACCGGGGAGCTGTTTTTT. It specifies CASTQDRGDTGELFF.

The chain joins TRBV28 to TRBJ1-5; a possible D gene is TRBD1 (5 bases). The CDR3 is 15 residues long. Trimming removed 2 bases from V and 1 base from J, with 9 bases in between. Germline V CDR1 and CDR2: MDHEN, SYDVKM. The CDR3 sequence is CASSLRKGSNQPQHF. As DNA, the CDR3 is TGTGCCAGCAGTTTAAGGAAGGGGAGCAATCAGCCCCAGCATTTT.

V usage is TRBV19 and J usage is TRBJ2-1; the match to TRBD2 covers 16 bases. The CDR3 loop spans 20 amino acids. V shed 4 bases and J 6 bases; nucleotides not matched to a gene: 15. CDR1 is LNHDA, CDR2 SQIVND, per germline (reference sequence). The CDR3, as DNA: TGTGCCAGTAGTACCCAATTGGGACTAGCGGGAGGGTGGAGCCCCAATGAGCAGTTCTTC. Translation: CASSTQLGLAGGWSPNEQFF.

The chain combines TRBV6-1 with TRBJ1-1; a possible D gene is TRBD1 (5 bases). The germline V gene encodes CDR1 MNHNS and CDR2 SASEGT. CDR3 length equals 13 residues. Trimming stripped 2 bases from V and 4 bases from J, with 8 bases between. DNA for the CDR3: TGTGCCAGCAGTGAACAGGGTTTCACTGAAGCTTTCTTT. Its protein is CASSEQGFTEAFF.